This is a list of T cell receptor beta chains from one sample in a study of blood T cells in healthy people across ages. TCRdb processed the 5' RACE reads anew with MiXCR; each CDR3 protein has one entry. The data contain hundreds of thousands of distinct CDR3 sequences, under 45% of them singletons. Sequenced: blood. These receptors all stem from a man aged 55-75 years in good health. The CDR3 runs from the conserved cysteine through the conserved F or W. A D gene is named only where the DNA matches it firmly. Only some rows state a clone size, as once, few, many or a class for expanded clones.

>TRBJ2-3|NA|15|NA|TRBV11-2
TGTGCCAGCAGCTTAATCATACGCGGAACAGATACGCAGTATTTT
CASSLIIRGTDTQYF
>TRBJ2-1|NA|17|TRBD2|TRBV7-2
TGTGCCAGCAGCTTGTGGACTAGCGGGGGGGGGTACAATGAGCAGTTCTTC
CASSLWTSGGGYNEQFF
>TRBJ2-2|many|16|NA|TRBV7-3
TGTGCCAGCAGCTTAACGGCACAGGGTAGGGCCGGGGAGCTGTTTTTT
CASSLTAQGRAGELFF
>TRBJ2-5|few|15|TRBD1|TRBV27
TGTGCCAGCAGTCCAATATCGACAGGGGAAGAGACCCAGTACTTC
CASSPISTGEETQYF
>TRBJ2-1|few|13|TRBD2|TRBV7-3
TGTGCCAGCAGCACCGACTTTAGCGGGGGGCAGTTCTTC
CASSTDFSGGQFF
>TRBJ2-4|NA|13|NA|TRBV20-1
TGCAGTACTGTAGGACAAAGCAAAAACATTCAGTACTTC
CSTVGQSKNIQYF
>TRBJ1-2|NA|15|NA|TRBV15
TGTGCCACCAGTCGGATCCCGTCAGCTAGCTATGGCTACACCTTC
CATSRIPSASYGYTF
>TRBJ2-7|few|14|NA|TRBV15
TGTGCCACCAGCAGAGCAGACACAGACTACGAGCAGTACTTC
CATSRADTDYEQYF
>TRBJ2-7|few|15|NA|TRBV6-2/TRBV6-3
TGTGCCAGCGTCCTGGGGGCGGGGGCTTCCTACGAGCAGTACTTC
CASVLGAGASYEQYF
>TRBJ1-2|few|13|NA|TRBV12-3/TRBV12-4
TGTGCCAGCAGTTTATCGATGGTCTATGGCTACACCTTC
CASSLSMVYGYTF
>TRBJ1-2|NA|15|NA|TRBV7-9
TGTGCCAGCGGGCTTCACACCTGGGGAAACTATGGCTACACCTTC
CASGLHTWGNYGYTF
>TRBJ2-2|NA|15|NA|TRBV4-3
TGCGCCAGCAGCCAAAATCTGACCCACACCGGGGAGCTGTTTTTT
CASSQNLTHTGELFF
>TRBJ2-4|once|14|NA|TRBV7-2
TGTGCCAGCAGCTTAGCAGGGGCGGTCGACATTCAGTACTTC
CASSLAGAVDIQYF
>TRBJ2-7|NA|13|TRBD1|TRBV12-3/TRBV12-4
TGTGCCGCAGGGACAGGGGGGGGGAATGAGCAGTACTTC
CAAGTGGGNEQYF
>TRBJ1-1|NA|16|TRBD1|TRBV2
TGTGCCAGTACGTTAGGACAGGGGGGGATATATGGTGAAGCTTTCTTT
CASTLGQGGIYGEAFF
>TRBJ2-7|NA|17|TRBD1|TRBV18
TGTGCCAGCTCACCACCGGGTTCAGTACAGGGGGCCTACGAGCAGTACTTC
CASSPPGSVQGAYEQYF
>TRBJ1-2|few|14|TRBD1|TRBV6-2/TRBV6-3
TGTGCCAGCAGGACCGGGACAGCTAACTATGGCTACACCTTC
CASRTGTANYGYTF
>TRBJ1-2|NA|14|NA|TRBV4-1
TGCGCCAGCAGCCCGGACACCTCGCGGTATGGCTACACCTTC
CASSPDTSRYGYTF
>TRBJ2-2|NA|18|TRBD2|TRBV4-2
TGTGCCAGCAGCCAAGGCCCATCGAGCGGGGGAGGCACCGGGGAGCTGTTTTTT
CASSQGPSSGGGTGELFF
>TRBJ2-7|once|14|NA|TRBV4-1
TGCGCCAGCAGAGATACCGGGACACCCTACGAGCAGTACTTC
CASRDTGTPYEQYF
>TRBJ2-1|NA|14|NA|TRBV9
TGTGCCAGCAGCGCCCGCAAACAGACAGATCCACAGTTCTTC
CASSARKQTDPQFF
>TRBJ2-7|NA|15|TRBD2|TRBV28
TGTGCCAGCAGCTCTAGCGGGGGGGAATCCTACGAGCAGTACTTC
CASSSSGGESYEQYF
>TRBJ2-7|NA|14|TRBD1|TRBV6-6
TGTGCCAGCACGAATCCGGGACAGGCCTACGAGCAGTACTTC
CASTNPGQAYEQYF
>TRBJ1-1|NA|13|NA|TRBV2
TGTGCCAGCAGCCCGTTTGCGAACACTGAAGCTTTCTTT
CASSPFANTEAFF